This paragraph covers one TCR beta chain sequence. Germline CDR1 and CDR2: DFQATT and SNEGSKA (reference sequence). With 3 bases removed from V and 1 base from J, the gap between germline ends came to 12 bases. The CDR3 spans 14 residues. The source of the sample is a study of control samples from healthy donors and cancer patients. Sequenced by immunoSEQ multiplex PCR; TCRdb stores in-frame clones only, minus some. The sample contains approximately 90,000 clones, around four fifths of which appear only once. The rearrangement joins TRBV20-1 to TRBJ1-1; D may be TRBD1 (6 bases). The sequence came from a man aged 25 to 45 in good health. The sample taken for sequencing was blood. The CDR3 protein is CSASSRQANTEAFF. In DNA form, the CDR3 reads TGCAGTGCTAGTTCCCGACAGGCGAACACTGAAGCTTTCTTT.